The 17 T cell receptor beta chains below were found in one sample sequenced in a study of cytomegalovirus exposure and HLA in healthy donors (dated by TCRdb to the late 2010s). Library generation was performed with the immunoSEQ multiplex PCR assay. The multiplex PCR relied on a mix of 60 forward primers for TCR Vbeta segments and 13 reverse primers for TCR Jbeta segments. TCRdb limited this immuneACCESS table to in-frame rearrangements with V and J called. A share of clones is missing; checked studies link under half to unresolved V genes, and the rest is unexplained. In all, the sample holds about 220,000 clones, and more than 65% of those were seen once. 0.63% of the sample lies in the top ten. The sequencing sample was made of PBMCs. These receptors came from a young man in good health and CMV-seronegative.

The J gene is TRBJ2-1, the V gene TRBV5-1, with D unresolved. V gave up 0 bases and J gave up 0 bases, with 7 bases separating them. Germline assignment: CDR1 SGHRS and CDR2 YFSETQ. This CDR3 has 15 residues. The CDR3 nucleotides read TGCGCCAGCAGCTTGGACACGTACTCCTACAATGAGCAGTTCTTC. Its translation: CASSLDTYSYNEQFF. Full variable domain (missing parts from reference TRBV5-1 and TRBJ2-1): KAGVTQTPRYLIKTRGQQVTLSCSPISGHRSVSWYQQTPGQGLQFLFEYFSETQRNKGNFPGRFSGRQFSNSRSEMNVSTLELGDSALYLCASSLDTYSYNEQFFGPGTRLTVL.

This clone came up a few times. The chain joins TRBV9 to TRBJ2-2; D gene uncertain. V lost 6 bases to trimming and J lost 6 bases, with 6 bases between them. CDR3 length: 11 residues. Germline CDR1 reads SGDLS; CDR2 reads YYNGEE. The CDR3 DNA follows: TGTGCCAGCAACTTGGCCGGGGAGCTGTTTTTT. This encodes CASNLAGELFF.

The gene calls are TRBV6-4 and TRBJ2-3; 7 bases map to TRBD1. Germline lookup yields CDR1 MRHNA and CDR2 SNTAGT. J was trimmed by 4 bases and V by 3 bases; bases with no gene match: 4. The CDR3 consists of 14 residues. The CDR3 reads CASSEQQGSDTQYF. CDR3 DNA: TGTGCCAGCAGTGAACAACAGGGGTCAGATACGCAGTATTTT.

CDR3: CASSWDVTGGFQPQHF. The DNA for the CDR3 is TGTGCCAGCAGTTGGGACGTGACAGGGGGCTTTCAGCCCCAGCATTTT. The V call is TRBV28, the J call TRBJ1-5; TRBD1 matches 10 bases. CDR1 MDHEN and CDR2 SYDVKM come from the germline V gene. The CDR3 consists of 16 residues. The V and J ends lost 4 bases and 6 bases, in that order; junction bases with no gene match: 9.

The V gene is TRBV23-1, the J gene TRBJ1-1, with 8 nucleotides matching TRBD1. TRBV23-1 is an open reading frame whose function is uncertain. The CDR3 consists of 17 residues. V lost 4 bases and J lost 5; bases outside the gene matches: 15. The CDR3 DNA sequence: TGCGCCAGCAGTCTCAAAAAATCGGGCAGGGGGCAAACTGAAGCTTTCTTT. Its protein product is CASSLKKSGRGQTEAFF.

The CDR3 here is CSGQAGGSYNEQFF. CDR3 DNA: TGCAGTGGTCAGGCGGGGGGCTCCTACAATGAGCAGTTCTTC. The chain has TRBV29-1 and TRBJ2-1; 8 positions agree with TRBD2. This CDR3 comprises 14 residues. Germline V gene lookup returns CDR1 SQVTM and CDR2 ANQGSEA.

On this clone itself: Germline and junction disagree at one end, which may indicate a read error. The chain employs TRBV4-2 and TRBJ2-2; 12 bases are shared with TRBD2. CDR3 size: 18 residues. Germline V lookup: CDR1 LGHNA, CDR2 YNFKEQ. The CDR3 protein is CASSELGTSGLGTGKLFF. The CDR3 DNA reads as TGTGCCAGCAGCGAGTTGGGGACTAGCGGGCTGGGCACCGGGAAGCTGTTTTTT.

This clone was seen only a few times. The same CDR3 is also encoded by other DNA sequences in this sample. V gene TRBV19 combines with J gene TRBJ1-2; 8 positions agree with TRBD1. The germline CDR1 and CDR2 sequences are LNHDA and SQIVND (reference sequence). The CDR3 extends over 13 amino acids. V was clipped by 3 bases and J by 8 bases; unmatched bases: 5. Here the CDR3 reads CASSIDRGGGYTF. CDR3 coding DNA: TGTGCCAGTAGTATCGACAGGGGCGGAGGCTACACCTTC.

CDR3 in DNA: TGTGCCAGCACAGTTATCAGGGGCCGCACTGAAGCTTTCTTT. It yields the protein CASTVIRGRTEAFF. The chain couples TRBV7-8 to TRBJ1-1; maybe TRBD1 (6 bases). Trimming removed 7 bases at V and 4 bases at J, with 16 bases between. Per the germline V gene, CDR1 is SGHVS and CDR2 is FQNEAQ. CDR3 length: 14 residues.

The chain recombines TRBV5-6 with TRBJ2-7; 7 positions agree with TRBD1. V was pared by 4 bases and J by 0 bases, with 10 bases of the junction left unmatched. Germline-derived CDR1 and CDR2 are SGHDT and YYEEEE. This CDR3 is built from 16 residues. The CDR3: CASSRTGQLLSYEQYF. In nucleotides, the CDR3 is TGTGCCAGCAGCCGTACGGGACAGCTACTCTCCTACGAGCAGTACTTC.

This rearrangement joins TRBV4-1 to TRBJ1-2; 10 nucleotides line up with TRBD1. The V gene's germline CDR1 is MGHRA and CDR2 YSYEKL. The CDR3 runs to 18 residues. The ends lost 3 bases at V and 5 bases at J; junction bases unmatched: 15. Here the CDR3 DNA reads TGCGCCAGCAGCCACGGCTCCGGGACAGGGGCCCAGGTATATGGCTACACCTTC. It yields the protein CASSHGSGTGAQVYGYTF.

This clone appeared a single time. The V and J genes are TRBV28 and TRBJ1-5; the match to TRBD1 covers 11 bases. The V gene's germline CDR1 is MDHEN and CDR2 SYDVKM. The CDR3 is 13 residues long. The V and J ends lost 6 bases and 6 bases, in that order; junction bases with no gene match: 1. The CDR3 sequence is CASRGTGGQPQHF. For the CDR3, the DNA is TGTGCCAGCAGGGGGACAGGGGGTCAGCCCCAGCATTTT.

This chain's CDR3 is CASQLAGGNYEQYF. For the CDR3, the DNA is TGTGCCAGCCAACTAGCGGGAGGGAATTACGAGCAGTACTTC. The chain links TRBV6-1 to TRBJ2-7; 13 bases map to TRBD2. Unmatched junction bases numbered 5, after V lost 8 bases and J lost 4 bases. Germline CDR1 reads MNHNS; CDR2 reads SASEGT. The CDR3 consists of 14 residues.

CDR3 sequence (DNA): TGTGCCAGCAGAAACCAGGGTGAGCAGTTCTTC. It is translated as CASRNQGEQFF. The chain carries TRBV6-4 and TRBJ2-1; a possible D gene is TRBD1 (5 bases). The CDR3 contains 11 residues. The V and J ends lost 6 bases and 9 bases respectively, with 9 bases between them. From germline, CDR1 is MRHNA and CDR2 SNTAGT.

The chain joins TRBV28 to TRBJ1-3, with TRBD1 matching 7 bases. Germline assignment: CDR1 MDHEN and CDR2 SYDVKM. V was clipped by 7 bases and J by 1 base; unmatched bases: 13. The CDR3 contains 17 residues. CDR3 sequence: CASTPILGGGSGNTIYF. The CDR3, as DNA: TGTGCCAGCACCCCAATCCTAGGGGGCGGTTCTGGAAACACCATATATTTT.

This clone was picked up one time. The chain links TRBV14 to TRBJ2-1; 16 nucleotides align to TRBD2. The junction had 8 bases not matched to a gene; V was cut back by 4 bases and J by 8 bases. This CDR3 contains 17 residues. From germline, CDR1 is SGHDN and CDR2 FVKESK. This chain's CDR3 is CASSPGLAGGPRDEQFF. The CDR3 coding sequence is TGTGCCAGCAGCCCGGGACTAGCGGGAGGGCCGCGCGATGAGCAGTTCTTC.

The CDR3 loop reads CASIRGSSYEQYF. CDR3 nucleotide sequence: TGTGCCAGCATCCGGGGGTCCTCCTACGAGCAGTACTTC. The chain carries TRBV2 and TRBJ2-5, with D possibly matching TRBD2 (6 bases). The J call may not be correct, given that the DNA end is closer to TRBJ2-7. There are 13 residues in the CDR3. Per germline, CDR1 SNHLY and CDR2 FYNNEI.